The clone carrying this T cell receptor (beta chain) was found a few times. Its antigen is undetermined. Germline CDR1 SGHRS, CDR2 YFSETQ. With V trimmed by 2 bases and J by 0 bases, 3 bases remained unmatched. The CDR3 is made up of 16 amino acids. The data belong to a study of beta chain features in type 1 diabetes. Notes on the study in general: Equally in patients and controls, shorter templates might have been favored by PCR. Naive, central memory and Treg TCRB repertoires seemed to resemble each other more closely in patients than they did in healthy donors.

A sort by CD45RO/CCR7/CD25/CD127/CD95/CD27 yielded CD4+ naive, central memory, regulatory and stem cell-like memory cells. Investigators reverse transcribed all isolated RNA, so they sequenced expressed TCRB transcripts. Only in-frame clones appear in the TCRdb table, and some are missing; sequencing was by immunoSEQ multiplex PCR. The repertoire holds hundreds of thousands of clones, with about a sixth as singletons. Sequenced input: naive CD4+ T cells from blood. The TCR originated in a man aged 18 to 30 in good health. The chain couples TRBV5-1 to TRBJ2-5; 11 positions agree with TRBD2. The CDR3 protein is CASSLGTSGNQETQYF. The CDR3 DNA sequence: TGCGCCAGCAGCTTAGGGACTAGCGGCAACCAAGAGACCCAGTACTTC. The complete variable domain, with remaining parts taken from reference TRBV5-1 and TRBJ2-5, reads KAGVTQTPRYLIKTRGQQVTLSCSPISGHRSVSWYQQTPGQGLQFLFEYFSETQRNKGNFPGRFSGRQFSNSRSEMNVSTLELGDSALYLCASSLGTSGNQETQYFGPGTRLLVL.